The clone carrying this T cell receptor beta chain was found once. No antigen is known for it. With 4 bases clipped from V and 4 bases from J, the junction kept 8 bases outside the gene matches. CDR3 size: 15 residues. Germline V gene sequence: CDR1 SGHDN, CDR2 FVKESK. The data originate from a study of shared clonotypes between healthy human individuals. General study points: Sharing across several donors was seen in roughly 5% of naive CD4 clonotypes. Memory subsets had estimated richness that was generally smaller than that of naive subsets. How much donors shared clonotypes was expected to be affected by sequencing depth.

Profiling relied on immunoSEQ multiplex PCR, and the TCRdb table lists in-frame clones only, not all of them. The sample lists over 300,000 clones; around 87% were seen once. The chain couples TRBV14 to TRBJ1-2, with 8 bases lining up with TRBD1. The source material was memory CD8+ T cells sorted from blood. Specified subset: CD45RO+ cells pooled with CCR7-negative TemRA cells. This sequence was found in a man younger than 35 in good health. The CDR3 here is CASSPIRTGFYGYTF. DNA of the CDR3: TGTGCCAGCAGCCCCATCCGGACAGGGTTCTATGGCTACACCTTC.